This is a list of T cell receptor beta chains from one sample in a study of cytomegalovirus exposure and HLA in healthy donors. Profiled with immunoSEQ multiplex PCR; TCRdb holds only in-frame clones, not every one. This sample yields about 83,000 clones, of which just over 70% are seen a single time; approximately 9% belongs to the top ten. Sequencing was done on a sample of PBMCs. The receptors come from a man aged 55 to 69 in good health and CMV-seronegative. The CDR3 runs from the conserved cysteine through the conserved F or W. The D gene is left open where the match is weak. Rows may omit the clone size; those that give it use once, few, many or a size class.

D,J,V,size,length,DNA,CDR3
TRBD1,TRBJ1-2,TRBV6-6,-,15,TGTGCCAGCAGTTCCCCAAGGACAGGGGGCCACGGCTACACCTTC,CASSSPRTGGHGYTF
-,TRBJ2-5,TRBV7-6,-,11,TGTGCCAGCAGCTCACAAGAGACCCAGTACTTC,CASSSQETQYF
-,TRBJ1-2,TRBV28,few,13,TGTGCCAGCAGTTCCACGACAGCGACTGGCTACACCTTC,CASSSTTATGYTF
-,TRBJ1-5,TRBV18,-,13,TGTGCCAGCCCCAGGATTTTTACTCAGCCCCAGCATTTT,CASPRIFTQPQHF
-,TRBJ1-1,TRBV30,-,13,TGTGCCTGGAGGATCGCAGAGAACACTGAAGCTTTCTTT,CAWRIAENTEAFF
TRBD2,TRBJ2-7,TRBV7-9,-,16,TGTGCCAGCAGCTTACATCTAGCGGGGGGGCAGGACGAGCAGTACTTC,CASSLHLAGGQDEQYF
TRBD1,TRBJ2-5,TRBV5-6,-,13,TGTGCCAGCAGCCGGGGACAGTCAGAGACCCAGTACTTC,CASSRGQSETQYF
-,TRBJ2-2,TRBV7-2,-,16,TGTGCCAGCAGCTTAGGTCAGGTTGGCGGGGCCGGGGAGCTGTTTTTT,CASSLGQVGGAGELFF
-,TRBJ1-6,TRBV11-1,few,17,TGTGCCAGCAGCTTAGTGGGCACGAGCTCCTATAATTCACCCCTCCACTTT,CASSLVGTSSYNSPLHF
TRBD1,TRBJ2-7,TRBV29-1,-,13,TGCAGCGTAGCTAACAGGGGCTCCTACGAGCAGTACTTC,CSVANRGSYEQYF
-,TRBJ1-1,TRBV27,-,14,TGTGCCAGCAGTATAAGAGGGGGAAACACTGAAGCTTTCTTT,CASSIRGGNTEAFF
-,TRBJ2-7,TRBV6-5,-,14,TGTGCCAGCAGTCCCGGAGGGACGCCCTACGAGCAGTACTTC,CASSPGGTPYEQYF
TRBD2,TRBJ2-5,TRBV10-3,-,16,TGTGCCATCAGTGGTTTTCTAGCGGGAGTGGAAGAGACCCAGTACTTC,CAISGFLAGVEETQYF
-,TRBJ1-1,TRBV19,-,12,TGTGCCAGTAATGGAGGGCTTGCTGAAGCTTTCTTT,CASNGGLAEAFF
-,TRBJ1-4,TRBV15,-,16,TGTGCCACCAGCAGAGCGTTGCAGGGCGGTAATGAAAAACTGTTTTTT,CATSRALQGGNEKLFF
TRBD2,TRBJ2-1,TRBV27,-,16,TGTGCCAGCAGTCCTCAGACTAGCGGGATCGACAATGAGCAGTTCTTC,CASSPQTSGIDNEQFF
-,TRBJ2-1,TRBV2,-,13,TGTGCCAGCAGTGAAGCTCTAGTCAATGAGCAGTTCTTC,CASSEALVNEQFF
-,TRBJ2-1,TRBV6-6,-,15,TGTGCCAGCTTACCTCTGGGGGGATCCCACAATGAGCAGTTCTTC,CASLPLGGSHNEQFF
TRBD2,TRBJ2-3,TRBV7-2,-,15,TGTGCCAGCAGCCTTACTAGCGGGGCCTCAGATACGCAGTATTTT,CASSLTSGASDTQYF
TRBD1,TRBJ2-1,TRBV2,-,17,TGTGCCAGCAGTGAAGATCTGAGCGGACAGGGGTACAATGAGCAGTTCTTC,CASSEDLSGQGYNEQFF
-,TRBJ2-1,TRBV6-5,few,13,TGTGCCAGCAGTTACTCGACCACTAGTCTCCGGTTCTTC,CASSYSTTSLRFF
TRBD2,TRBJ2-7,TRBV5-4,few,15,TGTGCCAGCAGCTCCCCGGGACTCCGGGGGGGGGAGCAGTACTTC,CASSSPGLRGGEQYF
-,TRBJ1-4,TRBV6-6,few,13,TGTGCCAGCAGTTTCGGGACTAATGAAAAACTGTTTTTT,CASSFGTNEKLFF
-,TRBJ1-2,TRBV30,few,13,TGTGCCTGGAGCCCTTTCGGGGGTTATGGCTACACCTTC,CAWSPFGGYGYTF
-,TRBJ2-5,TRBV29-1,-,13,TGCAGCGTTGAACCGACTGGGGAGGAGACCCAGTACTTC,CSVEPTGEETQYF
-,TRBJ2-5,TRBV5-1,-,15,TGCGCCAGCAGCGCCGGAGAAGCAGTCCGAGAGACCCAGTACTTC,CASSAGEAVRETQYF
-,TRBJ2-6,TRBV7-2,-,15,TGTGCCAGCGCCAGAGTCGGGTCGGGGAAAGACGTCCTGACTTTC,CASARVGSGKDVLTF
-,TRBJ1-2,TRBV19,-,14,TGTGCCAGTTCTCCGCAGGCCAGCAACTATGGCTACACCTTC,CASSPQASNYGYTF
-,TRBJ1-5,TRBV19,-,14,TGTGCCAGTAGTCAGACTAATAGCAATCAGCCCCAGCATTTT,CASSQTNSNQPQHF
-,TRBJ2-5,TRBV2,-,15,TGTGCCAGCAGTGAAGTTAGAACGGACCAAGAGACCCAGTACTTC,CASSEVRTDQETQYF
-,TRBJ1-5,TRBV4-1,-,17,TGCGCCAGCAGCCAAGACAAGGCCGTGACAGATGAAGGGGCCCAGCATTTT,CASSQDKAVTDEGAQHF
TRBD2,TRBJ2-5,TRBV19,-,14,TGTGCCAGTAGTATAGGGACTAGCGTGGAGACCCAGTACTTC,CASSIGTSVETQYF
TRBD2,TRBJ2-4,TRBV5-4,-,14,TGTGCCAGCAGCTTGTTGGGGGGGAAAAACATTCAGTACTTC,CASSLLGGKNIQYF
-,TRBJ1-1,TRBV5-1,-,14,TGCGCCAGCAGCTTGGCCGGGGGTATCACTGAAGCTTTCTTT,CASSLAGGITEAFF
-,TRBJ1-4,TRBV4-3,-,15,TGCGCCAGCAGCCAAGAATATCCGGGATATGAAAAACTGTTTTTT,CASSQEYPGYEKLFF
TRBD2,TRBJ2-3,TRBV9,-,16,TGTGCCAGCAGCGCCACCGGGACTAGCGTGCGAGATACGCAGTATTTT,CASSATGTSVRDTQYF
TRBD2,TRBJ2-2,TRBV6-6,-,14,TGTGCCAGCAGTTACTCGGGAGGGACCGGGGAGCTGTTTTTT,CASSYSGGTGELFF
-,TRBJ2-5,TRBV5-5,-,14,TGTGCCAGCAGCTCCGGCGGGGTCCAAGAGACCCAGTACTTC,CASSSGGVQETQYF
-,TRBJ2-7,TRBV28,once,15,TGTGCCAGCAGTTCCTACTCGGGGTCCCTCTACGAGCAGTACTTC,CASSSYSGSLYEQYF
-,TRBJ1-5,TRBV6-5,-,15,TGTGCCAGCAGTTCCCGGGGGGGGGTCTATCAGCCCCAGCATTTT,CASSSRGGVYQPQHF
TRBD1,TRBJ1-3,TRBV5-6,few,16,TGTGCCAGCAGCTTGCGACAGGGACGCTCTGGAAACACCATATATTTT,CASSLRQGRSGNTIYF
TRBD1,TRBJ1-4,TRBV9,-,17,TGTGCCAGCAGCGTAGGACAGGGGGCGGCCACATATGAAAAACTGTTTTTT,CASSVGQGAATYEKLFF
-,TRBJ2-5,TRBV7-9,-,15,TGTGCCAGCAGCTTAGGGGCCGCAATTCATGAGACCCAGTACTTC,CASSLGAAIHETQYF
TRBD2,TRBJ2-1,TRBV6-5,-,14,TGTGCCAGCAGATTACCGGGACTAGCGCATGAGCAGTTCTTC,CASRLPGLAHEQFF
-,TRBJ1-1,TRBV29-1,-,13,TGCAGCGGTCGACTAGCCAGGGACACTGAAGCTTTCTTT,CSGRLARDTEAFF
-,TRBJ2-5,TRBV29-1,-,22,TGCAGCGTTGCGAACCTACCGTTGGGGACTGCTAGTACCCCCTCCGCATCAGAGACCCAGTACTTC,CSVANLPLGTASTPSASETQYF
TRBD2,TRBJ2-3,TRBV4-1,-,18,TGCGCCAGCAGCCAAGTACAGGTGGCTAGCGGGGCCACAGATACGCAGTATTTT,CASSQVQVASGATDTQYF
TRBD1,TRBJ2-5,TRBV9,once,16,TGTGCCAGCAGCGTAGGTACAGGGGGAAAGCTCCGGACCCAGTACTTC,CASSVGTGGKLRTQYF
-,TRBJ1-1,TRBV19,-,13,TGTGCCAGTCGAACCACGGGGGACACTGAAGCTTTCTTT,CASRTTGDTEAFF
-,TRBJ2-3,TRBV18,-,17,TGTGCCAGCTCTCAGATGGGCGGGGGCCTTTTCACAGATACGCAGTATTTT,CASSQMGGGLFTDTQYF
TRBD2,TRBJ2-1,TRBV6-5,-,15,TGTGCCAGCCGGATTTCTAGCGGGGGGTACAATGAGCAGTTCTTC,CASRISSGGYNEQFF
TRBD1,TRBJ2-7,TRBV19,few,16,TGTGCCAGTAGTATAGTCCTGGGACAGGGGGAACACGAGCAGTACTTC,CASSIVLGQGEHEQYF
TRBD2,TRBJ2-5,TRBV7-9,-,15,TGTGCCAGCAGTTCTACTAGCGGGAGGGTTGAGACCCAGTACTTC,CASSSTSGRVETQYF
-,TRBJ2-2,TRBV27,-,16,TGTGCCAGCAGTTTATGGGAAGGGGGAGGGGCCGGGGAGCTGTTTTTT,CASSLWEGGGAGELFF
TRBD2,TRBJ2-3,TRBV25-1,-,18,TGTGCCAGCAGGACGGGACTAGCGGGGGGGCCCAGCACAGATACGCAGTATTTT,CASRTGLAGGPSTDTQYF
TRBD1,TRBJ1-1,TRBV27,-,14,TGTGCCAGCAGACCAAGACAGGGGTATGGCGAAGCTTTCTTT,CASRPRQGYGEAFF